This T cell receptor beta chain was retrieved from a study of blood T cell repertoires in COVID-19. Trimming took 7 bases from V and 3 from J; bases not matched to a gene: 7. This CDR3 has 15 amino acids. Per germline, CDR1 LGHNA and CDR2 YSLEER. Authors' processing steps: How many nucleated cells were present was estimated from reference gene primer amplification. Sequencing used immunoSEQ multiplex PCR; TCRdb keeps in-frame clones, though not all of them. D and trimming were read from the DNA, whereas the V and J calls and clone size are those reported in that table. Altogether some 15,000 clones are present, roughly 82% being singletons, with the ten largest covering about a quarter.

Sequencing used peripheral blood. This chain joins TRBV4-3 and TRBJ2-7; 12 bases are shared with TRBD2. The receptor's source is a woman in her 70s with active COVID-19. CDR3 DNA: TGCGCCAGCATTAAAGGACTAGCGGGAATCTACGAGCAGTACTTC. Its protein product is CASIKGLAGIYEQYF.